The clone carrying this TCR beta chain was picked up many times. The antigen remains unidentified. This entry comes from a study of T cells after yellow fever vaccination. TCRdb analysed the 5' RACE reads with MiXCR anew, one entry per CDR3 protein. The profile shows about 160,000 distinct CDR3 sequences, around 7.3% of them singletons. Germline V lookup: CDR1 KGHSH, CDR2 LQKENI. Trimming removed 3 bases at V and 1 base at J, with 12 bases between. The CDR3 loop spans 15 amino acids. Study-wide points: Post-booster repertoires again held most primary-vaccination clones (just under 97% CD4, approximately 90% CD8).

The chain is built from TRBV18 and TRBJ1-1; D may be TRBD1 (5 bases). This sequence originates from a man younger than 35 who received the YFV17D yellow fever vaccine. Here the sequenced sample was CD4+ T cells sorted from PBMCs, taken 4 to 5 days after the first yellow fever vaccination. CDR3: CASSPPGIGNTEAFF. CDR3 bases: TGTGCCAGCTCACCCCCAGGGATCGGGAACACTGAAGCTTTCTTT.